A single sample is the source of the 6 T cell receptor beta chains below, sequenced in a study of tumor-infiltrating lymphocytes in primary liver carcinoma. Unsorted bulk tissue, about 19-30 mg of it, served as the source for co-extraction of RNA and DNA. Constant-region priming of 500 ng total RNA yielded TCR beta cDNA. Each TCR beta library was derived from three nested multiplex PCR rounds that employed slightly modified ARM-PCR. Rounds one and two of PCR, each of 10 cycles, were primed with TRBV1-TRBV30 forward primers and a C-beta reverse primer. TCRdb redid the calling of the multiplex PCR reads with MiXCR, one entry per CDR3 protein. The sample contains 75,000 or so distinct CDR3 sequences, approximately 70% of which appear only once. Sequenced sample: liver tumor tissue from sampling region 4. The sample's subset: tumor region T4, right-lateral pole. Receptors originate from a man between 35 and 55 years old with primary liver carcinoma and hepatitis B virus infection.

Concerning this clonotype itself: The junction departs from germline at one end; a sequencing error may be responsible. The chain employs TRBV11-3 and TRBJ2-4; 7 bases are shared with TRBD1. The CDR3 contains 13 residues. CDR1 and CDR2 (germline): SGHNT, YENEEA. The CDR3 nucleotides are TGTACCAGCAGCTTGAAGCAGGGGGACATTCAGTACTTC. Protein sequence: CTSSLKQGDIQYF.

This clonotype was counted between two and nine times. A much larger clone differs by one base, so this may be a read error. V and J are TRBV10-3 and TRBJ2-1; 7 nucleotides agree with TRBD2. CDR3 length equals 16 residues. With V trimmed by 3 bases and J by 9 bases, 14 bases remained unmatched. From germline, CDR1 is ENHRY and CDR2 SYGVKD. The CDR3, as DNA: TGTGCCATCAGTGAATACGTGGGAGGGTCAATGGTTGAGCAGTTCTTC. Protein: CAISEYVGGSMVEQFF.

The chain links TRBV6-5 to TRBJ1-2; maybe TRBD1 (5 bases). In germline, CDR1 is MNHEY, CDR2 SVGAGI. The CDR3 has 16 amino acids. CDR3 in amino acids: CVISYPRGGRENGYTF. CDR3 sequence (DNA): TGTGTCATCAGTTACCCGAGGGGAGGCAGGGAAAATGGCTACACCTTC.

This clonotype was observed at least ten times. The chain combines TRBV28 with TRBJ2-1, with TRBD2 matching over 11 bases. Losses at the gene ends were 7 bases for V and 4 bases for J; bases not matched to a gene: 12. The germline V gene has CDR1 MDHEN and CDR2 SYDVKM. The CDR3 is made up of 17 amino acids. The CDR3 sequence: CASTGGGGLADYNEQFF. Here the CDR3 DNA reads TGTGCCAGCACTGGAGGGGGGGGACTAGCGGATTACAATGAGCAGTTCTTC. Together with reference TRBV28 and TRBJ2-1, the CDR3 gives the full variable domain: DVKVTQSSRYLVKRTGEKVFLECVQDMDHENMFWYRQDPGLGLRLIYFSYDVKMKEKGDIPEGYSVSREKKERFSLILESASTNQTSMYLCASTGGGGLADYNEQFFGPGTRLTVL.

For this clonotype: This clone may be a read error of a much larger clone one base away. V and J are TRBV7-9 and TRBJ2-3, with D perhaps matching TRBD1 or TRBD2 (5 bases each). CDR1 SEHNR and CDR2 FQNEAQ come from the germline V gene (reference sequence). The ends were cut back, 7 bases at V and 7 bases at J, with 12 bases in the middle. The CDR3 runs to 12 residues. The CDR3 loop is CASTPGAYTQYF. In DNA form, the CDR3 reads TGTGCCAGCACCCCCGGGGCGTATACGCAGTATTTT.

About this clonotype itself: Since a much larger clone is just one base distant, this may be a read error. This chain connects TRBV5-1 to TRBJ1-6, with a possible D match to TRBD1 (5 bases). CDR1 is SGHRS and CDR2 is YFSETQ in the germline V gene. The CDR3 is 16 amino acids. Here the CDR3 reads CTSSPLETVYNSPLHF. DNA of the CDR3: TGCACCAGCAGCCCCCTGGAGACAGTCTATAATTCACCCCTCCACTTT.